This section outlines one T cell receptor (beta chain) sequence together with its context. As yet, its antigen is unknown. The data were obtained in a study of T cell responses to AZD1222 COVID-19 vaccine. Study observations and caveats: Donors skewed white British and female; clonal diversity was possibly underestimated. Baseline seropositivity occurred in only six AZD1222 recipients.

Repertoires were generated with immunoSEQ multiplex PCR, while TCRdb's copy carries only in-frame clones and drops some. The data show roughly 150,000 clones, approximately 89% seen once. The material was peripheral blood, obtained on day 0 of AZD1222 vaccination. The source of this sequence is an adult in good health.

The CDR3: CASSPGHYNSPLHF. CDR3 in DNA: TGTGCCAGCAGCCCGGGACATTATAATTCACCCCTCCACTTT. This chain connects TRBV3-1 (or the pseudogene TRBV3-2) to TRBJ1-6; D might be TRBD1 (6 bases). Trimming shortened V by 4 bases and J by 4 bases, and 8 bases separated the two germline ends. Germline V CDR1 and CDR2: LGHDT, YNNKEL (reference sequence). This CDR3 has 14 amino acids.